A selection of T cell receptor beta chains follows, all from one sample in a study of blood T cell repertoires in COVID-19. The table came from immunoSEQ multiplex PCR; TCRdb's copy has only in-frame clones and leaves some out. The sample consists of 350,000 to 500,000 clones, roughly 90% of them appearing once. The sequenced sample consisted of peripheral blood. The receptors derive from a man aged 18 to 29 with COVID-19, enrolled during active disease. Each CDR3 is given without its conserved first and last residue.

len	v_gene	j_gene	CDR3aa
15	TRBV5-1	TRBJ1-1	ASSWGGTTDQNTEAF
11	TRBV27	TRBJ2-1	ASRAGFYNEQF
14	TRBV2	TRBJ2-3	ASSGLAGRSTDTQY
13	TRBV7-2	TRBJ2-2	ASSLPGLVTGELF
14	TRBV6-2/TRBV6-3	TRBJ2-7	ASSLLAGGSSYEQY
11	TRBV24-1	TRBJ1-5	ATSEQGFGPQH
13	TRBV5-1	TRBJ1-1	ASSLVPGGWTEAF
13	TRBV28	TRBJ2-5	ASSLWDTYQETQY
12	TRBV19	TRBJ2-3	ASSIAAGGDTQY
12	TRBV2	TRBJ2-1	ASSPWTGRNEQF
10	TRBV11-2	TRBJ1-2	ASSLLGDGYT
12	TRBV30	TRBJ2-7	AWSEKSGSGEQY
11	TRBV10-3	TRBJ2-7	AISPGQLYEQY
11	TRBV25-1	TRBJ2-7	ASSDPVYYEQY
12	TRBV5-4	TRBJ1-2	ASSFWGLAAGYT
14	TRBV18	TRBJ2-2	ASSRGHPRDTGELF
13	TRBV24-1	TRBJ2-1	ATSDRGLAYDEQF